This TCR beta chain derives from a study of OX40 agonist ivuxolimab in advanced cancers. Some clones are missing from TCRdb's copy, which holds only in-frame ones; the method was immunoSEQ multiplex PCR. The repertoire holds tens of thousands of clones, with around 79% as singletons. The germline CDR1 and CDR2 sequences are SGDLS and YYNGEE. CDR3 size: 15 residues. The germline V and J ends were trimmed by 0 bases and 0 bases, with 7 bases remaining between them. Drawing of blood for sampling happened at baseline, at cycle 4 day 1, and at cycle 7 day 1. Remarks on this clone: Other DNA sequences in this specimen translate into the identical CDR3.

The V and J genes are TRBV9 and TRBJ2-1, with D tentatively TRBD1 or TRBD2 (5 bases each). This receptor was obtained from an adult with an advanced solid tumor such as melanoma, head and neck, liver or kidney cancer. Sequencing used CD4+ or CD8+ T cells sorted from blood, obtained in a trial of the OX40 agonist ivuxolimab. This chain's CDR3 is CASSVAGGSYNEQFF. CDR3 bases: TGTGCCAGCAGCGTAGCTGGGGGCTCCTACAATGAGCAGTTCTTC.